This T cell receptor (beta chain) is from a study of fetal regulatory T cell absence and autoimmunity. Germline-derived CDR1 and CDR2 are SGHTS and YDEGEE. The CDR3 is made up of 14 amino acids. With 3 bases removed from V and 4 bases from J, the gap between germline ends came to 13 bases. Worth noting for this clone: Its antigen is not identified.

Clones were sequenced by immunoSEQ multiplex PCR, and TCRdb holds only the in-frame ones, with some missing. Here the sample spans approximately 94,000 clones, 60% to 80% being singletons. The study, taken as a whole, reports: TRB gene family usage was broadly similar in cord blood and pancreas.

This TCR was recovered from a male donor with IPEX syndrome. Sequencing input: pancreas tissue. This chain joins TRBV5-8 and TRBJ1-2; D is unresolved. CDR3 bases: TGTGCCAGCAGCTCTCTGACGGACTTCTATGGCTACACCTTC. Protein product: CASSSLTDFYGYTF. The whole variable domain, filled in from reference TRBV5-8 and TRBJ1-2, reads EAGVTQSPTHLIKTRGQQATLRCSPISGHTSVYWYQQALGLGLQFLLWYDEGEERNRGNFPPRFSGRQFPNYSSELNVNALELEDSALYLCASSSLTDFYGYTFGSGTRLTVV.